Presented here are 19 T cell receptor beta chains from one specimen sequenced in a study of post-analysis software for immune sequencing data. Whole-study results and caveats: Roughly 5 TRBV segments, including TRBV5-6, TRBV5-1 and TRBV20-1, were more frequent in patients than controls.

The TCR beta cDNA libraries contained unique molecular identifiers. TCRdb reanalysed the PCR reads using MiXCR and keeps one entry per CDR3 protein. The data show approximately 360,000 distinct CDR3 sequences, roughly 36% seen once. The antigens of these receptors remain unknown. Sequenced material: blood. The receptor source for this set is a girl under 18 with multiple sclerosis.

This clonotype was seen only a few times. CDR3 amino acids: CSALRIGSGVTDTQYF. The CDR3 DNA reads as TGCAGTGCCCTCCGAATCGGTAGCGGGGTCACAGATACGCAGTATTTT. This chain connects TRBV20-1 to TRBJ2-3, with 8 bases aligning to TRBD2. The V gene end was trimmed by 6 bases and the J gene end by 2 bases; junction bases not matched to a gene: 13. Looked up from germline, CDR1 is DFQATT and CDR2 is SNEGSKA (reference sequence). CDR3 length equals 16 residues.

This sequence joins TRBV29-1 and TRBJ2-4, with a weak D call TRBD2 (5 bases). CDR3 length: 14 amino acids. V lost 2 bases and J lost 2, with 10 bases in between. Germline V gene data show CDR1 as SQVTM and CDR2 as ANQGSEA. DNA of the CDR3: TGCAGCGTTGAAACGGGGAATTCCAAAAACATTCAGTACTTC. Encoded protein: CSVETGNSKNIQYF.

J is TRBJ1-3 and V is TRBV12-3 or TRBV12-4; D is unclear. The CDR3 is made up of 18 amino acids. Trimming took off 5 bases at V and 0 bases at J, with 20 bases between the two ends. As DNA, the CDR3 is TGTGCCAGCAGTCCGGCCCCTGGGAGGTCCCTCTCTGGAAACACCATATATTTT. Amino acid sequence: CASSPAPGRSLSGNTIYF.

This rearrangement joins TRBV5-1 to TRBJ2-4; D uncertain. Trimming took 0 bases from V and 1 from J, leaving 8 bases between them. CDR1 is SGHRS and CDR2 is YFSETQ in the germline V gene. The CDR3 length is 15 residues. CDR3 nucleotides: TGCGCCAGCAGCTTGGGAGGTTCCGCCAAAAACATTCAGTACTTC. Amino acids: CASSLGGSAKNIQYF.

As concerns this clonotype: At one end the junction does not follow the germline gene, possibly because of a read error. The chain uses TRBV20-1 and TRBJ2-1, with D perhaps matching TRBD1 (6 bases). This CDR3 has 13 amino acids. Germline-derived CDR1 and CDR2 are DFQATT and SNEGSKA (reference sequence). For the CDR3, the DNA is TGCAGTGCTATACAGGGTCCCTACAATGAGCAGGTCTTC. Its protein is CSAIQGPYNEQVF.

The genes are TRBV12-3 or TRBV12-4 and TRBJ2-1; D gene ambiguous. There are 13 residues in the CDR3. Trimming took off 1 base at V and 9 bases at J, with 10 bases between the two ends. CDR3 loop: CASSLGISGEQFF. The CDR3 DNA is TGTGCCAGCAGTTTAGGGATTTCGGGTGAGCAGTTCTTC.

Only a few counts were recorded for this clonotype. CDR3 nucleotide sequence: TGTGCCAGCAGTCCGACCCCGATGACCGGTACCGAGCAGTACTTC. It is translated as CASSPTPMTGTEQYF. The chain has TRBV27 and TRBJ2-7; D is unresolved. The CDR3 spans 15 residues. Germline V lookup: CDR1 MNHEY, CDR2 SMNVEV (reference sequence). Trimming removed 5 bases at V and 6 bases at J, with 20 bases between.

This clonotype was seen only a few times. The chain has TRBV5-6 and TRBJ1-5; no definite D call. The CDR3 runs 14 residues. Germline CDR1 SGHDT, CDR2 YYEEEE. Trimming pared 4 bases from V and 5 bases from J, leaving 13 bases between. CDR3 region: CASSRPGSDQPQHF. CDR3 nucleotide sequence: TGTGCCAGCAGCCGCCCGGGGTCCGATCAGCCCCAGCATTTT.

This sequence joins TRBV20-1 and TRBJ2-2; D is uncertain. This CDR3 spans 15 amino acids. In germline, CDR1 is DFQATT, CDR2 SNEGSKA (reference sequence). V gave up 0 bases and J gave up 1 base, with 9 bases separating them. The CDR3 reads CSARDTIWNTGELFF. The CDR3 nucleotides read TGCAGTGCTAGAGACACAATCTGGAACACCGGGGAGCTGTTTTTT.

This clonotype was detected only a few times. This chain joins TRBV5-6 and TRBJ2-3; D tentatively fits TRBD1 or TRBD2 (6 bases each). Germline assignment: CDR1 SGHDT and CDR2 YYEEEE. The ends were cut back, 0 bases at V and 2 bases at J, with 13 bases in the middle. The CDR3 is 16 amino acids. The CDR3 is CASSLAGGLLTDTQYF. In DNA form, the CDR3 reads TGTGCCAGCAGCTTGGCCGGGGGCCTACTCACAGATACGCAGTATTTT.

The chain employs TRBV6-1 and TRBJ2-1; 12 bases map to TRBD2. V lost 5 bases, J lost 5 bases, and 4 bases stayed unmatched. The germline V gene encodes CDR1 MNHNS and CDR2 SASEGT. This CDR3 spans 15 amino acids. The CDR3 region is CASSSRLAGDNEQFF. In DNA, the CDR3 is TGTGCCAGCAGTTCCCGACTAGCGGGGGACAATGAGCAGTTCTTC.

In DNA, the CDR3 is TGTGCCAGCAGCCCTTCGGGGAGGCCGTCCTACGAGCAGTACTTC. This translates into CASSPSGRPSYEQYF. The chain couples TRBV6-2 or TRBV6-3 to TRBJ2-7, with a tentative D call TRBD2 (6 bases). V lost 6 bases, J lost 1 base, and 16 bases lay in between. This CDR3 has 15 residues. Germline V CDR1 and CDR2: MNHEY, SVGEGT.

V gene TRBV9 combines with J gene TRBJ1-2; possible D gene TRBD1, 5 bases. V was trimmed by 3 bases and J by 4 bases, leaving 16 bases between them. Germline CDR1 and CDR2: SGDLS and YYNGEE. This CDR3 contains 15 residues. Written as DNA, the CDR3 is TGTGCCAGCAGCGAGCAAGCAGGGCTAATCTATGGCTACACCTTC. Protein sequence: CASSEQAGLIYGYTF.

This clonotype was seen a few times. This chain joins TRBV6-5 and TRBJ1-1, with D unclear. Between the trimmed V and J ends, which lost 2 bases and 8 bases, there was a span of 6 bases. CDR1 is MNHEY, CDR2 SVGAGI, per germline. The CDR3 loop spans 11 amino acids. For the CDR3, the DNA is TGTGCCAGCAGTTACGCTAAGGAAGCTTTCTTT. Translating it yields CASSYAKEAFF.

CDR3 coding DNA: TGTGCCAGCAGTCCCTCCAGGGGCCGAGAGACCCAGTACTTC. Encoded protein: CASSPSRGRETQYF. J is TRBJ2-5 and V is TRBV27; D perhaps matches TRBD1 (6 bases). This CDR3 comprises 14 residues. Per germline, CDR1 MNHEY and CDR2 SMNVEV (reference sequence). Trimming removed 5 bases at V and 4 bases at J, with 14 bases between.

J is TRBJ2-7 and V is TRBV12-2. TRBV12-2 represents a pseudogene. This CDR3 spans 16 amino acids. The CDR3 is CASRLADSTNSYEQYF. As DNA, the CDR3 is TGTGCAAGTCGCTTAGCAGACAGTACGAACTCCTACGAGCAGTACTTC.

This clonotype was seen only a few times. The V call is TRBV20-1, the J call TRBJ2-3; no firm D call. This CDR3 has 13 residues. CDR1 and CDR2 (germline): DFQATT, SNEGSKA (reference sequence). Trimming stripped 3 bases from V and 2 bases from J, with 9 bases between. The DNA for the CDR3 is TGCAGTGCTAGCCTAGTCCCCACAGATACGCAGTATTTT. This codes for CSASLVPTDTQYF.

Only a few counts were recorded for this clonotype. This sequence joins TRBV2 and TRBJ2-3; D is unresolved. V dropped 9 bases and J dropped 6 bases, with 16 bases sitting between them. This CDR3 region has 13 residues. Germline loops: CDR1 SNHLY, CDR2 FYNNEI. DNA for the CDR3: TGTGCCAGGCCTTATTGGGAAAGGGATACGCAGTATTTT. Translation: CARPYWERDTQYF.

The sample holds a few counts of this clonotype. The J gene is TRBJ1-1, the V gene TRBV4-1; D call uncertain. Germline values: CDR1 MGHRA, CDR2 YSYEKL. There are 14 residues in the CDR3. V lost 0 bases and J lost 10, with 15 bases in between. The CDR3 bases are TGCGCCAGCAGCCAAGAACCGGGGTTGGCGGGAGCTTTCTTT. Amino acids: CASSQEPGLAGAFF.